A selection of T cell receptor beta chains follows, all from one sample in a study of shared clonotypes between healthy human individuals. Some clones are missing from TCRdb's copy, which holds only in-frame ones; the method was immunoSEQ multiplex PCR. The sample lists hundreds of thousands of clones, 90% to 95% occurring once. The material sequenced was naive CD8+ T cells sorted from blood. The receptors derive from a young woman in good health. CDR3s include the opening cysteine and the closing phenylalanine or tryptophan. The D gene is left open where the match is weak. Clone size is stated in some rows and not others, as once, few, many or a class when expanded.

size	V	D	length	J	CDR3	DNA
-	TRBV27	TRBD1	13	TRBJ1-2	CASSLKGALGYTF	TGTGCCAGCAGTTTAAAGGGGGCCCTAGGCTACACCTTC
-	TRBV5-1	-	14	TRBJ2-5	CASSSHRNQETQYF	TGCGCCAGCAGCTCCCACAGGAACCAAGAGACCCAGTACTTC
once	TRBV27	-	16	TRBJ1-5	CASSLSAGDSNQPQHF	TGTGCCAGCAGTTTGTCAGCAGGGGATAGCAATCAGCCCCAGCATTTT
-	TRBV2	TRBD2	14	TRBJ2-7	CASSLAGISYEQYF	TGTGCCAGCAGTCTAGCGGGCATCTCCTACGAGCAGTACTTC
once	TRBV29-1	-	14	TRBJ1-2	CSAVEGVVDYGYTF	TGCAGCGCCGTTGAGGGGGTCGTAGACTATGGCTACACCTTC
-	TRBV5-6	-	14	TRBJ2-7	CASSLFLSSYEQYF	TGTGCCAGCAGCTTGTTCTTGAGCTCCTACGAGCAGTACTTC
-	TRBV28	-	11	TRBJ2-7	CASSSPYEQYF	TGTGCCAGCAGTTCACCCTACGAGCAGTACTTC
-	TRBV14	-	13	TRBJ2-7	CASSQGRAYEQYF	TGTGCCAGCAGCCAAGGACGGGCCTACGAGCAGTACTTC
-	TRBV9	-	14	TRBJ2-7	CASSPQGTNYEQYF	TGTGCCAGCAGCCCCCAGGGGACAAACTACGAGCAGTACTTC
-	TRBV29-1	TRBD1	15	TRBJ1-3	CSVVGRGEAGNTIYF	TGCAGCGTTGTCGGCAGGGGGGAGGCCGGAAACACCATATATTTT
once	TRBV27	-	15	TRBJ1-2	CASSLRGVSNYGYTF	TGTGCCAGCAGTCTACGTGGAGTTTCTAACTATGGCTACACCTTC
-	TRBV28	-	15	TRBJ2-7	CASSAGPKINYEQYF	TGTGCCAGCAGTGCGGGACCAAAAATAAACTACGAGCAGTACTTC
-	TRBV5-6	-	15	TRBJ1-2	CASSLGRTDFYGYTF	TGTGCCAGCAGCTTGGGTCGGACAGACTTCTATGGCTACACCTTC
-	TRBV19	TRBD2	15	TRBJ2-1	CASSILGGGLNEQFF	TGTGCCAGTAGTATCCTCGGGGGGGGTTTGAATGAGCAGTTCTTC
-	TRBV5-6	-	12	TRBJ2-1	CASSFQGNEQFF	TGTGCCAGCAGCTTTCAGGGCAATGAGCAGTTCTTC
-	TRBV11-2	TRBD2	16	TRBJ2-7	CASSLAGLAAHYEQYF	TGTGCCAGCAGCTTAGCGGGACTAGCGGCCCACTACGAGCAGTACTTC
-	TRBV19	TRBD2	17	TRBJ2-7	CASSIGAPGTSRYEQYF	TGTGCCAGTAGTATAGGGGCACCCGGGACTAGCAGGTACGAGCAGTACTTC
-	TRBV27	-	17	TRBJ1-1	CASSLFFPGEGNTEAFF	TGTGCCAGCAGTTTATTTTTCCCCGGGGAAGGGAACACTGAAGCTTTCTTT
once	TRBV27	-	11	TRBJ2-7	CASSPTYEQYF	TGTGCCAGCAGTCCGACCTACGAGCAGTACTTC
-	TRBV15	TRBD1	17	TRBJ1-4	CATSSGSTGQGYEKLFF	TGTGCCACCAGCAGCGGGTCCACGGGACAGGGGTATGAAAAACTGTTTTTT
few	TRBV7-6	-	16	TRBJ1-3	CASSLVGGISGNTIYF	TGTGCCAGCAGCTTAGTGGGAGGAATCTCTGGAAACACCATATATTTT
-	TRBV28	-	13	TRBJ2-2	CASSLRDGGELFF	TGTGCCAGCAGTTTACGCGACGGAGGGGAGCTGTTTTTT
-	TRBV11-2	-	17	TRBJ2-7	CASSLDPPGRGFYEQYF	TGTGCCAGCAGCTTAGATCCCCCCGGCCGGGGGTTCTACGAGCAGTACTTC
-	TRBV5-6	-	12	TRBJ1-1	CASSLGYTEAFF	TGTGCCAGCAGCTTGGGGTACACTGAAGCTTTCTTT
-	TRBV27	TRBD1	15	TRBJ1-2	CASSAGTGVRYGYTF	TGTGCCAGCAGTGCTGGGACAGGGGTACGCTATGGCTACACCTTC
-	TRBV29-1	-	11	TRBJ2-7	CSVGKGYEQYF	TGCAGCGTTGGGAAAGGTTACGAGCAGTACTTC
-	TRBV10-1	-	14	TRBJ2-7	CASSFLGQIYEQYF	TGCGCCAGCAGTTTCCTGGGACAAATCTACGAGCAGTACTTC
-	TRBV19	-	14	TRBJ2-7	CASSVHRDSHEQYF	TGTGCCAGTAGCGTCCACCGGGACTCCCATGAGCAGTACTTC
-	TRBV27	-	15	TRBJ1-1	CASSPDKIGDTEAFF	TGTGCCAGCAGTCCTGACAAGATAGGGGACACTGAAGCTTTCTTT
-	TRBV2	TRBD2	14	TRBJ2-3	CASSEDGGSSPWYF	TGTGCCAGCAGTGAAGATGGCGGGAGTTCTCCATGGTATTTT
-	TRBV28	TRBD2	18	TRBJ2-7	CASSLWIGTSGSSYEQYF	TGTGCCAGCAGTTTATGGATTGGGACTAGCGGGAGCTCCTACGAGCAGTACTTC
-	TRBV2	TRBD2	14	TRBJ2-7	CASSNPTRGGEQYF	TGTGCCAGCAGCAATCCTACCCGGGGGGGCGAGCAGTACTTC
-	TRBV7-9	-	16	TRBJ2-3	CASSLMGGLSTDTQYF	TGTGCCAGCAGCCTAATGGGCGGGCTTAGCACAGATACGCAGTATTTT
-	TRBV5-1	-	17	TRBJ2-1	CASSSGSPPYRSNEQFF	TGCGCCAGCAGCTCGGGGTCCCCCCCTTATCGGAGCAATGAGCAGTTCTTC
-	TRBV27	-	15	TRBJ1-5	CASSLSPGHNQPQHF	TGTGCCAGCAGTTTATCGCCAGGCCACAATCAGCCCCAGCATTTT
-	TRBV4-1	-	14	TRBJ2-7	CASSQDSRTNEQYF	TGCGCCAGCAGCCAAGACTCCAGGACCAACGAGCAGTACTTC
few	TRBV2	-	11	TRBJ1-2	CASSESYGYTF	TGTGCCAGCAGTGAAAGCTATGGCTACACCTTC
-	TRBV11-2	-	11	TRBJ2-5	CASSLTETQYF	TGTGCCAGCAGCTTAACTGAGACCCAGTACTTC
-	TRBV27	-	11	TRBJ2-3	CASGYRDTQYF	TGTGCCAGCGGATATAGGGATACGCAGTATTTT
-	TRBV5-6	-	12	TRBJ2-7	CASSLGGIEQYF	TGTGCCAGCAGCTTGGGAGGGATCGAGCAGTACTTC